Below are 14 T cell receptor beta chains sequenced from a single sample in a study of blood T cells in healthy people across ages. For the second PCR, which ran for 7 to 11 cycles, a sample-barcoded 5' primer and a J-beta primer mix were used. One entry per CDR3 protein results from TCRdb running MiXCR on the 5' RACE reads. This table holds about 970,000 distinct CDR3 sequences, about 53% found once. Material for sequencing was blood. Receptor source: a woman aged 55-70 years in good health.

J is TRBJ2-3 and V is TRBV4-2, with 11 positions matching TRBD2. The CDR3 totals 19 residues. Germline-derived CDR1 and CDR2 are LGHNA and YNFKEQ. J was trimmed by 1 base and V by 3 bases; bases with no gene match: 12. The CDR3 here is CASSQGTSGNREGTDTQYF. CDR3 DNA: TGTGCCAGCAGCCAGGGGACTAGCGGAAACAGGGAAGGCACAGATACGCAGTATTTT.

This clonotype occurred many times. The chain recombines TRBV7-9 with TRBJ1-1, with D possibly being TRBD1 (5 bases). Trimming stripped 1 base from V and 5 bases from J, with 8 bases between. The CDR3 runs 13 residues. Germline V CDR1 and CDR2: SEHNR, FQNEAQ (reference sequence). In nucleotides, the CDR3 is TGTGCCAGCAGCTTAGATGGGGGGACTGAAGCTTTCTTT. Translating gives CASSLDGGTEAFF.

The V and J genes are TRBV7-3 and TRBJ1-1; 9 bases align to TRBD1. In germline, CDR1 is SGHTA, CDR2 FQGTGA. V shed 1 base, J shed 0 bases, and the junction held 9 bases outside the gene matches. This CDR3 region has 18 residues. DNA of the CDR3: TGTGCCAGCAGCTTAAGGGGACCGGGACAGGGAATGAACACTGAAGCTTTCTTT. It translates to CASSLRGPGQGMNTEAFF.

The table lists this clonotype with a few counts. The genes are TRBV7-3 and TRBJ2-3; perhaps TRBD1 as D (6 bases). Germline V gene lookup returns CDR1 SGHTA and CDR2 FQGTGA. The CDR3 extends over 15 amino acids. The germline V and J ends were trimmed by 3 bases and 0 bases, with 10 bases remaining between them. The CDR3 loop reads CASSFYRDSTDTQYF. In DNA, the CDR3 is TGTGCCAGCAGCTTCTACAGGGATAGCACAGATACGCAGTATTTT.

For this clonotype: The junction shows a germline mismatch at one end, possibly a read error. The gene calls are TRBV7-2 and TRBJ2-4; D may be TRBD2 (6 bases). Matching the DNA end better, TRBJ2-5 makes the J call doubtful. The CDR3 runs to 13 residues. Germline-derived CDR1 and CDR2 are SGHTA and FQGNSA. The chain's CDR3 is CACSLQAGETQYF. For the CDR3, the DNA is TGTGCCTGCAGCTTGCAAGCGGGAGAGACCCAGTACTTC.

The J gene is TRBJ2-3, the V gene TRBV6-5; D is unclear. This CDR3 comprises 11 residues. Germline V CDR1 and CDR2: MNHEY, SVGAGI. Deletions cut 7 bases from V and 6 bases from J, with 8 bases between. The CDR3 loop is CASTQADTQYF. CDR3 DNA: TGTGCCAGCACCCAAGCGGATACGCAGTATTTT.

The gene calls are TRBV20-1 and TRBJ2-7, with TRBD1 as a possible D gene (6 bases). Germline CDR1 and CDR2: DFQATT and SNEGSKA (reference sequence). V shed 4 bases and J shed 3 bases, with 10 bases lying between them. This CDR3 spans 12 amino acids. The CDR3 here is CSAKGGNYEQYF. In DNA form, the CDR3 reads TGCAGTGCTAAAGGGGGAAACTACGAGCAGTACTTC.

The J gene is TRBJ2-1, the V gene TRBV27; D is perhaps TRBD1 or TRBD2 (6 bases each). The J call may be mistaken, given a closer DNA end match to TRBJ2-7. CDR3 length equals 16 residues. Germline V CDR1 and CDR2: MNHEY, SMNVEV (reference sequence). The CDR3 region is CASNPVSGGSYNEQYF. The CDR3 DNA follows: TGTGCCAGCAATCCCGTGTCCGGGGGCTCCTACAATGAGCAGTACTTC.

DNA of the CDR3: TGTGCCAGCCGGCCTAGCGGGATTGGTAACTACGAGCAGTACTTC. Protein product: CASRPSGIGNYEQYF. V and J are TRBV21-1 and TRBJ2-7; the D call TRBD2 from the table was never checked on the DNA. TRBV21-1 is a documented pseudogene. The CDR3 sequence is 15 residues long.

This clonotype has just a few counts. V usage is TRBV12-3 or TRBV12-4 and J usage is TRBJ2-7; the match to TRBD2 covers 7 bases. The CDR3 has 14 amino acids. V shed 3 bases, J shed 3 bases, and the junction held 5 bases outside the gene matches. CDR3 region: CASSFGEGLYEQYF. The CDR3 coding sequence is TGTGCCAGCAGTTTCGGGGAGGGCCTCTACGAGCAGTACTTC.

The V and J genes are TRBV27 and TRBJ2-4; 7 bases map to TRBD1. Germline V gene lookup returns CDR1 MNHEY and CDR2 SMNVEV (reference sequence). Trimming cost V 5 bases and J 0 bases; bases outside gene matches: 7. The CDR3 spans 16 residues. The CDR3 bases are TGTGCCAGCAGTACAGGGGTCGCGCTAGCCAAAAACATTCAGTACTTC. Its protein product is CASSTGVALAKNIQYF.

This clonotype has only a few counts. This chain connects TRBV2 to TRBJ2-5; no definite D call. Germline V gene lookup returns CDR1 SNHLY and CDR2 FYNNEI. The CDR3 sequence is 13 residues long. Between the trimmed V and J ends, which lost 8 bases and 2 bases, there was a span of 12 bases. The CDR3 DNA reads TGTGCCAGCTCAAGACAACGTCAAGAGACCCAGTACTTC. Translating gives CASSRQRQETQYF. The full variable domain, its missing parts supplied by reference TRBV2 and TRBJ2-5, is EPEVTQTPSHQVTQMGQEVILRCVPISNHLYFYWYRQILGQKVEFLVSFYNNEISEKSEIFDDQFSVERPDGSNFTLKIRSTKLEDSAMYFCASSRQRQETQYFGPGTRLLVL.

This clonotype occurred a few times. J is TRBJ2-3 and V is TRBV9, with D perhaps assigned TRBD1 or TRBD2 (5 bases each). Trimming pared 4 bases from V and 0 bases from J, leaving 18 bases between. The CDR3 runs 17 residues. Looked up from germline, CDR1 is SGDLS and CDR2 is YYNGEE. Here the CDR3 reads CASSSVWGRMSTDTQYF. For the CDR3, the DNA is TGTGCCAGCAGCTCGGTATGGGGGAGAATGAGCACAGATACGCAGTATTTT.

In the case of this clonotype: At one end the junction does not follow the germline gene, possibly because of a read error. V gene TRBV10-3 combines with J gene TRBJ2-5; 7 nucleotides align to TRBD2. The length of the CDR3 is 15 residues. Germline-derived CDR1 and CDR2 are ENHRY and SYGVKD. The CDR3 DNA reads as TGTGTCATCAGTGAGTCGGGGGAGGGAGGAAAGACCCAGTACTTC. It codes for CVISESGEGGKTQYF.